The present T cell receptor beta chain was sequenced within a study of blood T cell repertoires in COVID-19 (dated by TCRdb to the early 2020s). Turning to the overall study: Collaborator samples came from the United States, Italy and Spain and covered acute and convalescent phases of COVID-19. The prospective study material was composed of cDNA or gDNA derived from T cells, B-cell-depleted T cells, or PBMCs. The dataset comprised deeply sampled blood TCRbeta repertoires from subjects exposed to, actively infected with, or recovered from COVID-19. The repertoires were made available in a free public database intended to serve as a resource for research on the immune response to SARS-CoV-2. The samples were drawn from the first 160 participants of the ongoing ImmuneRACE study and from over a thousand subjects provided by 6 global collaborators. Nearly every sample came with metadata listing a de-identified subject ID, COVID-19 status, age in years and sex. HLA class I and class II types, where available, came from metadata supplied by the sample provider rather than from assay-based typing.

Cut back by 5 bases and 2 bases, the V and J ends lie 11 bases apart. The CDR3 measures 13 amino acids from cysteine to phenylalanine. CDR3 DNA is the only sequence kept; it has 39 bases, read in frame from the first base. In the germline V gene, CDR1 corresponds to SGHRS and CDR2 to YFSETQ. In this sample, this clone turned up a few times. Its specific antigen is unknown. Per-nucleotide qualities are absent, and no much larger clonotype sits a single base away. TCRbeta CDR3 regions were amplified from genomic DNA by means of the immunoSEQ Assay, a bias-controlled multiplex PCR. In the authors' own workflow: The number of nucleated cells in each sample was estimated from the amplification of reference gene primers within the assay. To quantify the absolute abundance of each unique TCRbeta CDR3 rearrangement, sequence reads were collapsed and filtered. For each sample, productive Simpson clonality was calculated by taking the square root of Simpson's diversity index across productive rearrangements. Imported from immuneACCESS, the table was reduced by TCRdb to in-frame sequences with V and J called. These copies leave out some clones; in studies compared against another copy, an unresolved V gene accounts for under half, and the cause of the remainder is not known. D and trimming were read from the DNA, whereas the V and J calls and clone size are those reported in that table. This sample has about 140,000 clones in its table, and 88% of those were observed once. The biggest ten clones account for 1.5% to 2% of the sample.

On the study overall, not on this receptor specifically: The quantity of clinical and demographic metadata differed by source and by participant and was supplied without curation.

The collaborating institutions used their own protocols to collect whole blood in K2EDTA tubes. Collaborator samples were shipped for TCRbeta analysis as frozen whole blood, isolated PBMCs, or DNA extracted from either sample type. Here the chain combines TRBV5-1 and TRBJ2-7; the D gene is unclear. Sequences were obtained from peripheral blood. The TCR sequence derives from a man between 65 and 85 years old with acute or convalescent COVID-19. The CDR3 amino acid sequence is: CASRSSTTYEQYF. The nucleotide sequence is given as TGCGCCAGCAGGTCGAGCACTACCTACGAGCAGTACTTC.